The rows below give T cell receptor beta chains drawn from one sample of a study of cytomegalovirus exposure and HLA in healthy donors. Method: immunoSEQ multiplex PCR; TCRdb's copy keeps in-frame clones and lacks some. The sample consists of some 150,000 clones, approximately 89% of them appearing once. The sequenced sample consisted of PBMCs. The receptors originated from a woman between 18 and 29 years old in good health and CMV-seropositive. CDR3s include the opening cysteine and the closing phenylalanine or tryptophan. Each record gives: V gene, clone size, J gene, D gene, CDR3 DNA, CDR3 protein. The D gene is left open where the match is weak. A clone size is listed for some rows: how often the clone was seen (once, few, many), or a class if it is expanded.

v_gene: TRBV29-1
abundance: NA
j_gene: TRBJ2-1
d_gene: NA
CDR3nt: TGCAGCGTTGAAGCCCTTATGGGACTTCAGGGTGAGCAGTTCTTC
CDR3aa: CSVEALMGLQGEQFF

v_gene: TRBV5-6
abundance: NA
j_gene: TRBJ2-5
d_gene: NA
CDR3nt: TGTGCCAGCAGCTGGGTGGGGAGTAGCGCTCTCACAGAGACCCAGTACTTC
CDR3aa: CASSWVGSSALTETQYF

v_gene: TRBV10-3
abundance: NA
j_gene: TRBJ2-7
d_gene: TRBD2
CDR3nt: TGTGCCATCAGTGAGTCGGGCGGGAGCTCCTACGAGCAGTACTTC
CDR3aa: CAISESGGSSYEQYF

v_gene: TRBV4-1
abundance: NA
j_gene: TRBJ2-1
d_gene: TRBD2
CDR3nt: TGCGCCAGCAGCCACGGACTAGGTGATGAGGAGCAGTTCTTC
CDR3aa: CASSHGLGDEEQFF

v_gene: TRBV7-8
abundance: NA
j_gene: TRBJ1-4
d_gene: NA
CDR3nt: TGTGCCAGCAGCTTAGAGGGTCAGGGATTGGGTGAAAAACTGTTTTTT
CDR3aa: CASSLEGQGLGEKLFF

v_gene: TRBV28
abundance: once
j_gene: TRBJ1-1
d_gene: NA
CDR3nt: TGTGCCAGCGGTCTAGTGTTCATGAACACTGAAGCTTTCTTT
CDR3aa: CASGLVFMNTEAFF

v_gene: TRBV15
abundance: NA
j_gene: TRBJ2-5
d_gene: NA
CDR3nt: TGTGCCACCAGCAGAGATTACGGGGGTCAAGAGACCCAGTACTTC
CDR3aa: CATSRDYGGQETQYF

v_gene: TRBV30
abundance: NA
j_gene: TRBJ2-1
d_gene: NA
CDR3nt: TGTGCCTGGAGTGTATTACCGGGGCGGGGAGTGGGTAATGAGCAGTTCTTC
CDR3aa: CAWSVLPGRGVGNEQFF

v_gene: TRBV27
abundance: NA
j_gene: TRBJ1-2
d_gene: TRBD1
CDR3nt: TGTGCCAGCAGCATAAACAGGGGTCATGGCTACACCTTC
CDR3aa: CASSINRGHGYTF

v_gene: TRBV7-2
abundance: NA
j_gene: TRBJ1-4
d_gene: TRBD1
CDR3nt: TGTGCCAGCAGCCCCCGGACAGGTTCAACTAATGAAAAACTGTTTTTT
CDR3aa: CASSPRTGSTNEKLFF

v_gene: TRBV11-2
abundance: NA
j_gene: TRBJ2-2
d_gene: NA
CDR3nt: TGTGCCAGCAGCCCCCTGACGGGGGCCGGGGAGCTGTTTTTT
CDR3aa: CASSPLTGAGELFF

v_gene: TRBV19
abundance: NA
j_gene: TRBJ1-4
d_gene: TRBD1
CDR3nt: TGTGCCAGTAGTTTTGACAGGGGATACGAAAAACTGTTTTTT
CDR3aa: CASSFDRGYEKLFF

v_gene: TRBV11-2
abundance: NA
j_gene: TRBJ1-3
d_gene: NA
CDR3nt: TGTGCCAGCAGTAACACAGATTCTGGAAACACCATATATTTT
CDR3aa: CASSNTDSGNTIYF

v_gene: TRBV7-9
abundance: NA
j_gene: TRBJ1-1
d_gene: TRBD1
CDR3nt: TGTGCCAGCAGCTCCGACAGGGCCCTAGGTGAAGCTTTCTTT
CDR3aa: CASSSDRALGEAFF

v_gene: TRBV18
abundance: NA
j_gene: TRBJ2-2
d_gene: NA
CDR3nt: TGTGCCAGCTCAACGACAGGGAACACCGGGGAGCTGTTTTTT
CDR3aa: CASSTTGNTGELFF

v_gene: TRBV18
abundance: NA
j_gene: TRBJ1-5
d_gene: TRBD1
CDR3nt: TGTGCCAGCTCACCGGGACAGGATCAGCCCCAGCATTTT
CDR3aa: CASSPGQDQPQHF

v_gene: TRBV4-2
abundance: NA
j_gene: TRBJ2-1
d_gene: TRBD2
CDR3nt: TGTGCCAGCAGCCAAGAGTTTGGGCTAGCGGGGGTGGATGAGCAGTTCTTC
CDR3aa: CASSQEFGLAGVDEQFF

v_gene: TRBV6-1
abundance: NA
j_gene: TRBJ2-7
d_gene: NA
CDR3nt: TGTGCCAGCAGGGGGGCAAGTTGGGGGGAGCAGTACTTC
CDR3aa: CASRGASWGEQYF

v_gene: TRBV2
abundance: few
j_gene: TRBJ1-6
d_gene: TRBD1
CDR3nt: TGTGCCAGCAGGCCGACAGGGCTTAATTCACCCCTCCACTTT
CDR3aa: CASRPTGLNSPLHF

v_gene: TRBV30
abundance: NA
j_gene: TRBJ1-2
d_gene: TRBD1
CDR3nt: TGTGCCTTAAAGACAGGGACCCCGGAAGGCTACACCTTC
CDR3aa: CALKTGTPEGYTF

v_gene: TRBV7-7
abundance: once
j_gene: TRBJ2-7
d_gene: NA
CDR3nt: TGTGCCAGCAGCTTTCCGGTTGGGACACGAAACGAGCAGTACTTC
CDR3aa: CASSFPVGTRNEQYF

v_gene: TRBV5-6
abundance: NA
j_gene: TRBJ1-5
d_gene: TRBD1
CDR3nt: TGTGCCAGCAGCTTGGGGCAGGGGGCGGTTCAGCCCCAGCATTTT
CDR3aa: CASSLGQGAVQPQHF

v_gene: TRBV5-4
abundance: NA
j_gene: TRBJ1-3
d_gene: TRBD1
CDR3nt: TGTGCCAGCAGCCATGACAGGGGCGAAGGAAACACCATATATTTT
CDR3aa: CASSHDRGEGNTIYF

v_gene: TRBV15
abundance: NA
j_gene: TRBJ2-7
d_gene: NA
CDR3nt: TGTGCCACCAGCAGAGATGGGGGCTTGTCCTACGAGCAGTACTTC
CDR3aa: CATSRDGGLSYEQYF

v_gene: TRBV9
abundance: NA
j_gene: TRBJ1-3
d_gene: TRBD1
CDR3nt: TGTGCCAGCAGCGTAGGACAGGGGGTTCTTAGCTCTGGAAACACCATATATTTT
CDR3aa: CASSVGQGVLSSGNTIYF

v_gene: TRBV19
abundance: NA
j_gene: TRBJ2-2
d_gene: TRBD2
CDR3nt: TGTGCCAGTAGTACCGTAGCGGGGGGGCCCGGGGAGCTGTTTTTT
CDR3aa: CASSTVAGGPGELFF

v_gene: TRBV5-1
abundance: NA
j_gene: TRBJ2-1
d_gene: TRBD2
CDR3nt: TGCGCCAGCAGCTTGGGGAGCGGGGGCAGTTACAATGAGCAGTTCTTC
CDR3aa: CASSLGSGGSYNEQFF

v_gene: TRBV5-1
abundance: NA
j_gene: TRBJ2-7
d_gene: NA
CDR3nt: TGCGCCAGCAGCTCCCCCCCGGTGGAGTACGAGCAGTACTTC
CDR3aa: CASSSPPVEYEQYF

v_gene: TRBV2
abundance: NA
j_gene: TRBJ2-5
d_gene: TRBD1
CDR3nt: TGTGCCAGCAGTGGAACAAGAGGGACAGGGGTAGAGACCCAGTACTTC
CDR3aa: CASSGTRGTGVETQYF

v_gene: TRBV6-5
abundance: NA
j_gene: TRBJ1-5
d_gene: NA
CDR3nt: TGTGCCAGCAGTTACCGACAGGGCAATCAGCCCCAGCATTTT
CDR3aa: CASSYRQGNQPQHF

v_gene: TRBV4-1
abundance: NA
j_gene: TRBJ2-5
d_gene: NA
CDR3nt: TGCGCCAGCAGCGGAGACGGGTACGGGGTGACAGAGACCCAGTACTTC
CDR3aa: CASSGDGYGVTETQYF

v_gene: TRBV30
abundance: few
j_gene: TRBJ1-1
d_gene: NA
CDR3nt: TGTGCCTGGAGCCCCCGAGGAGGTGAAGCTTTCTTT
CDR3aa: CAWSPRGGEAFF

v_gene: TRBV9
abundance: once
j_gene: TRBJ2-1
d_gene: TRBD1
CDR3nt: TGTGCCAGCAGCACCAGGGGGCAAAGCTCCTACAATGAGCAGTTCTTC
CDR3aa: CASSTRGQSSYNEQFF

v_gene: TRBV9
abundance: NA
j_gene: TRBJ1-1
d_gene: NA
CDR3nt: TGTGCCAGCAGTTCTCTTTCGGGAAACACTGAAGCTTTCTTT
CDR3aa: CASSSLSGNTEAFF

v_gene: TRBV7-6
abundance: NA
j_gene: TRBJ2-7
d_gene: TRBD1
CDR3nt: TGTGCCAGCAGCTTAAGGGGGCGACAGGGGGCCTACGAGCAGTACTTC
CDR3aa: CASSLRGRQGAYEQYF

v_gene: TRBV6-1
abundance: NA
j_gene: TRBJ2-2
d_gene: TRBD1
CDR3nt: TGTGCCAGTAGACCGACAGGGAAGAACACCGGGGAGCTGTTTTTT
CDR3aa: CASRPTGKNTGELFF

v_gene: TRBV19
abundance: NA
j_gene: TRBJ1-5
d_gene: NA
CDR3nt: TGTGCTTCCATTGGAGGCGGGGGCAATCAGCCCCAGCATTTT
CDR3aa: CASIGGGGNQPQHF

v_gene: TRBV6-5
abundance: NA
j_gene: TRBJ2-7
d_gene: TRBD1
CDR3nt: TGTGCCAGCAGTTACAATTTACAGGGGTACTCCTACGAGCAGTACTTC
CDR3aa: CASSYNLQGYSYEQYF

v_gene: TRBV5-1
abundance: NA
j_gene: TRBJ1-2
d_gene: NA
CDR3nt: TGCGCCAGCAGCTTGGGTCGGGATAGTAACCTTTGGGACTATGGCTACACCTTC
CDR3aa: CASSLGRDSNLWDYGYTF

v_gene: TRBV11-1
abundance: NA
j_gene: TRBJ2-2
d_gene: NA
CDR3nt: TGTGCCAGCAGCTCCAGGGCCAGTTACACCGGGGAGCTGTTTTTT
CDR3aa: CASSSRASYTGELFF

v_gene: TRBV28
abundance: NA
j_gene: TRBJ1-2
d_gene: NA
CDR3nt: TGTGCCAGCACAGAAGGGGTGGGAGGCTATGGCTACACCTTC
CDR3aa: CASTEGVGGYGYTF

v_gene: TRBV6-5
abundance: NA
j_gene: TRBJ1-6
d_gene: TRBD1
CDR3nt: TGTGCCAGCAGTTACTCGGGGGACAGGCTTCGGTCACCCCTCCACTTT
CDR3aa: CASSYSGDRLRSPLHF

v_gene: TRBV7-9
abundance: once
j_gene: TRBJ1-2
d_gene: TRBD1
CDR3nt: TGTGCCAGCAGCTTGTACCAGGACAGGGTAAATGGCTACACCTTC
CDR3aa: CASSLYQDRVNGYTF

v_gene: TRBV6-5
abundance: NA
j_gene: TRBJ2-2
d_gene: TRBD2
CDR3nt: TGTGCCAGCAGTACGACTAGCCAGCACCCCGGGGAGCTGTTTTTT
CDR3aa: CASSTTSQHPGELFF

v_gene: TRBV5-1
abundance: NA
j_gene: TRBJ1-1
d_gene: TRBD1
CDR3nt: TGCGCCAGCAGCCTCCGGGACAGGGGAGGAACTGAAGCTTTCTTT
CDR3aa: CASSLRDRGGTEAFF

v_gene: TRBV28
abundance: NA
j_gene: TRBJ2-7
d_gene: NA
CDR3nt: TGTGCCAGCAGTTTAAGGAGCGAGCAGTACTTC
CDR3aa: CASSLRSEQYF

v_gene: TRBV30
abundance: NA
j_gene: TRBJ1-6
d_gene: TRBD1
CDR3nt: TGTGCCTGGACCGCGGGACAGGGAATCTCCTATAATTCACCCCTCCACTTT
CDR3aa: CAWTAGQGISYNSPLHF

v_gene: TRBV19
abundance: NA
j_gene: TRBJ1-4
d_gene: TRBD1
CDR3nt: TGTGCCAGTAGCTTTGGGACAGGGGGAAATGAAAAACTGTTTTTT
CDR3aa: CASSFGTGGNEKLFF

v_gene: TRBV30
abundance: NA
j_gene: TRBJ1-6
d_gene: TRBD1
CDR3nt: TGTGCCTGGAGCCACAGGGGAGATAATTCACCCCTCCACTTT
CDR3aa: CAWSHRGDNSPLHF

v_gene: TRBV5-5
abundance: NA
j_gene: TRBJ2-7
d_gene: NA
CDR3nt: TGTGCCAGCAGCATCCCGACAGAGGAAAGCTCCTACGAGCAGTACTTC
CDR3aa: CASSIPTEESSYEQYF

v_gene: TRBV11-2
abundance: once
j_gene: TRBJ2-7
d_gene: NA
CDR3nt: TGTGCCAGCAGCTTGACAGGATACGAGCAGTACTTC
CDR3aa: CASSLTGYEQYF